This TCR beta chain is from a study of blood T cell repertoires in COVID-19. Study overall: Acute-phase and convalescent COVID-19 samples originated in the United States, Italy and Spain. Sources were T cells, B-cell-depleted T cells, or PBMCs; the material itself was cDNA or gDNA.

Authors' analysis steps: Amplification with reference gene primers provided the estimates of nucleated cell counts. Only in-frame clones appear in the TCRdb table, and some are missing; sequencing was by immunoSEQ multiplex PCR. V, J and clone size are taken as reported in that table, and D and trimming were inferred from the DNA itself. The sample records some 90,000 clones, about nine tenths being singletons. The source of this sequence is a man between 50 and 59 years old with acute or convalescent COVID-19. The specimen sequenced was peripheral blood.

The CDR3 protein is CASSKTPYGYTF. The CDR3 coding sequence is TGTGCCAGCAGTAAGACACCCTATGGCTACACCTTC. This chain connects TRBV2 to TRBJ1-2; D gene uncertain. The CDR3 is made up of 12 amino acids. CDR1 is SNHLY, CDR2 FYNNEI, per germline. Between the trimmed V and J ends, which lost 5 bases and 4 bases, there was a span of 8 bases.